A selection of T cell receptor beta chains follows, all from one sample in a study of T cells in tumors after PD-1 blockade. Repertoires were generated with immunoSEQ multiplex PCR, while TCRdb's copy carries only in-frame clones and drops some. The sample has tens of thousands of clones; about 74% are singletons. Sequenced material: PBMCs, taken after anti-PD-1 treatment. All receptors come from a human donor with basal cell carcinoma. The CDR3 runs from the conserved cysteine through the conserved F or W. The D gene is left open where the match is weak. Not all rows give a size; the values are once, few, many and, for expanded clones, a class.

NA	TRBV6-5	once	TRBJ2-6	CASSLSSGANVLTF	TGTGCCAGCAGTTTGAGCTCTGGGGCCAACGTCCTGACTTTC
TRBD1	TRBV24-1	NA	TRBJ1-2	CATSPTGGADYGYTF	TGTGCCACCAGTCCTACAGGGGGCGCGGACTATGGCTACACCTTC
TRBD1	TRBV4-1	few	TRBJ1-1	CASSRTQGSTEAFF	TGCGCCAGCAGCCGCACACAGGGGAGCACTGAAGCTTTCTTT
TRBD2	TRBV10-2	few	TRBJ2-5	CASGTSGGQETQYF	TGCGCCAGCGGGACTAGCGGGGGGCAAGAGACCCAGTACTTC
NA	TRBV30	few	TRBJ1-2	CAWSVNRANYGYTF	TGTGCCTGGAGTGTAAACAGAGCTAACTATGGCTACACCTTC
TRBD2	TRBV3-1/TRBV3-2	NA	TRBJ2-5	CASSPQRGGQQETQYF	TGTGCCAGCAGCCCCCAGCGGGGGGGCCAACAAGAGACCCAGTACTTC
TRBD1	TRBV2	NA	TRBJ1-1	CASRIQGTLPNTEAFF	TGTGCCAGCAGAATACAGGGGACCCTTCCGAACACTGAAGCTTTCTTT
TRBD2	TRBV6-4	NA	TRBJ2-2	CASSGTSTGELFF	TGTGCCAGCAGTGGGACTAGCACCGGGGAGCTGTTTTTT
NA	TRBV5-1	NA	TRBJ2-2	CASSLAPYRELFF	TGCGCCAGCAGCTTGGCCCCATATCGGGAGCTGTTTTTT
NA	TRBV3-1/TRBV3-2	few	TRBJ1-5	CASSQRLGNQPQHF	TGTGCCAGCAGCCAACGGTTGGGCAATCAGCCCCAGCATTTT
TRBD2	TRBV10-3	NA	TRBJ2-3	CASTGGWGTDTQYF	TGTGCCTCCACGGGGGGATGGGGGACAGATACGCAGTATTTT
NA	TRBV11-1	NA	TRBJ2-5	CASSLEITGVQETQYF	TGTGCCAGCAGCTTAGAAATAACAGGAGTTCAAGAGACCCAGTACTTC
TRBD1	TRBV25-1	few	TRBJ2-7	CASSQPGGSQAEQYF	TGTGCCAGCAGCCAACCAGGGGGCAGTCAGGCCGAGCAGTACTTC
TRBD1	TRBV5-1	NA	TRBJ1-2	CASSLGQGARGYTF	TGCGCCAGCAGCTTGGGTCAGGGGGCGCGTGGCTACACCTTC
TRBD1	TRBV7-2	NA	TRBJ1-1	CASSFQGVNTEAFF	TGTGCCAGCAGCTTTCAGGGGGTGAACACTGAAGCTTTCTTT
NA	TRBV5-1	NA	TRBJ1-5	CASSPWGGSNQPQHF	TGCGCCAGCAGCCCCTGGGGGGGATCCAATCAGCCCCAGCATTTT
NA	TRBV6-5	NA	TRBJ1-1	CASSYGLRAFF	TGTGCCAGCAGTTACGGATTAAGGGCTTTCTTT
NA	TRBV6-1	NA	TRBJ2-1	CASSEAGNGYEQFF	TGTGCCAGCAGTGAAGCCGGGAACGGATATGAGCAGTTCTTC
NA	TRBV7-2	NA	TRBJ2-3	CASSALVGTQYF	TGTGCCAGCAGTGCTTTAGTGGGTACGCAGTATTTT
TRBD1	TRBV7-8	NA	TRBJ2-5	CASSRVRTGAWETQYF	TGTGCCAGCAGCCGCGTAAGGACAGGGGCATGGGAGACCCAGTACTTC
NA	TRBV18	NA	TRBJ2-3	CASSPVRGLADTQYF	TGTGCCAGCTCCCCCGTGAGAGGGCTAGCAGATACGCAGTATTTT
NA	TRBV7-8	NA	TRBJ2-1	CASSPLGRYNEQFF	TGTGCCAGCAGCCCCCTAGGACGATACAATGAGCAGTTCTTC
NA	TRBV29-1	once	TRBJ2-5	CSVDGPRTQYF	TGCAGCGTTGACGGACCCCGGACCCAGTACTTC
NA	TRBV18	NA	TRBJ2-1	CASSPSRTAASNEQFF	TGTGCCAGCTCACCATCCCGGACAGCCGCAAGCAATGAGCAGTTCTTC
TRBD2	TRBV2	few	TRBJ2-7	CASNGFSGGVEQYF	TGTGCCAGCAATGGTTTTAGCGGGGGTGTAGAGCAGTACTTC
NA	TRBV10-2	NA	TRBJ1-6	CASSESGDNSPLHF	TGCGCCAGCAGTGAGTCCGGTGATAATTCACCCCTCCACTTT
NA	TRBV2	few	TRBJ2-2	CASRWDTNTGELFF	TGTGCCAGCAGGTGGGACACCAACACCGGGGAGCTGTTTTTT
NA	TRBV7-9	few	TRBJ2-7	CASSLTYEQYF	TGTGCCAGCAGCTTGACCTACGAGCAGTACTTC
TRBD1	TRBV5-1	NA	TRBJ2-7	CASSLQLGQGEQYF	TGCGCCAGCAGCCTCCAACTTGGACAGGGGGAGCAGTACTTC
NA	TRBV30	once	TRBJ2-3	CAWSEARGGSTDTQYF	TGTGCCTGGAGTGAGGCTCGAGGGGGGAGCACAGATACGCAGTATTTT
NA	TRBV5-1	NA	TRBJ2-3	CASSLGLSSTDTQYF	TGCGCCAGCAGCTTGGGACTTTCTAGCACAGATACGCAGTATTTT
NA	TRBV5-1	NA	TRBJ2-2	CASFDRQGGTGELFF	TGCGCCAGCTTTGATCGACAGGGAGGGACCGGGGAGCTGTTTTTT
TRBD2	TRBV7-9	NA	TRBJ2-5	CASSYGTSGGAEETQYF	TGTGCCAGCAGCTATGGGACTAGCGGGGGAGCGGAGGAGACCCAGTACTTC
TRBD2	TRBV5-4	NA	TRBJ2-1	CASSLSPLAGGDEQFF	TGTGCCAGCAGCTTGTCCCCCCTAGCGGGGGGCGATGAGCAGTTCTTC
NA	TRBV20-1	once	TRBJ1-1	CSASGIDGIGTEAFF	TGCAGTGCTAGTGGGATCGACGGGATTGGCACTGAAGCTTTCTTT
NA	TRBV30	NA	TRBJ1-4	CAWSVMRTFNEKLFF	TGTGCCTGGAGTGTAATGAGGACTTTCAATGAAAAACTGTTTTTT
TRBD1	TRBV12-5	NA	TRBJ2-1	CASAGTAYNEQFF	TGTGCTAGTGCCGGGACAGCCTACAATGAGCAGTTCTTC
TRBD1	TRBV5-1	once	TRBJ1-5	CASSIGGGGGGNQPQHF	TGCGCCAGCAGCATTGGAGGAGGAGGGGGCGGCAATCAGCCCCAGCATTTT
NA	TRBV24-1	once	TRBJ2-3	CATSAPLTDTQYF	TGTGCCACCAGTGCCCCATTGACAGATACGCAGTATTTT
TRBD2	TRBV6-2/TRBV6-3	NA	TRBJ2-1	CASSYGGGAVDEQFF	TGTGCCAGCAGTTACGGCGGGGGGGCGGTTGATGAGCAGTTCTTC
NA	TRBV13	NA	TRBJ2-3	CASSLVGAWLGNSTDTQYF	TGTGCCAGCAGCTTAGTAGGGGCCTGGTTGGGGAATAGCACAGATACGCAGTATTTT